The entry below describes one T cell receptor (beta chain). The antigen is undetermined. TCRdb independently ran MiXCR on the 5' RACE reads; one entry per CDR3 protein. Found here are some 500,000 distinct CDR3 sequences, about 13% of them singletons; the top ten hold more than 13%. This sample is part of a study of T cells after yellow fever vaccination. Study results and caveats: In post-booster samples, most primary-vaccination clones reappeared (just under 97% CD4, 75% to 90% CD8). When the response was secondary, it was weaker but reached its peak faster, day 5 versus 15.

The CDR3 is made up of 15 amino acids. V lost 7 bases and J 0 bases, leaving 15 bases between the germline ends. Germline V gene lookup returns CDR1 LNHDA and CDR2 SQIVND (reference sequence). This clonotype was sampled from a man aged 25 to 40 who received the YFV17D yellow fever vaccine. The sample here was PBMCs, taken on the day of the yellow fever booster vaccination. V usage is TRBV19 and J usage is TRBJ1-1, with no clear D. CDR3 sequence: CASKAQALMNTEAFF. CDR3 DNA: TGTGCCAGTAAGGCCCAGGCCTTAATGAACACTGAAGCTTTCTTT.